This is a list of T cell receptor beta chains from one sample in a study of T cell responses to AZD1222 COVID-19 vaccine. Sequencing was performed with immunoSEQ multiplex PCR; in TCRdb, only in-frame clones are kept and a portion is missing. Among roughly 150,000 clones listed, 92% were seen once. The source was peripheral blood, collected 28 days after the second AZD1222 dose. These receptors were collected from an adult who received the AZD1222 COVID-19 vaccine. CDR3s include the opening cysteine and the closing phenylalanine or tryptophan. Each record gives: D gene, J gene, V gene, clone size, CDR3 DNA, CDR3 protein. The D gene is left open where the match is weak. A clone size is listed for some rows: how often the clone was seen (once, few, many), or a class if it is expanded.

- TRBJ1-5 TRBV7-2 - TGTGCCAGCAGCTTAAGACTTTTTGGGACTAGCAATCAGCCCCAGCATTTT CASSLRLFGTSNQPQHF
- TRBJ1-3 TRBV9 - TGTGCCAGCAGCCCCTTACCTGACTCTGGAAACACCATATATTTT CASSPLPDSGNTIYF
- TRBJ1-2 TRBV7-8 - TGTGCCAGCAGCTTAGGGGCCTCTAACTATGGCTACACCTTC CASSLGASNYGYTF
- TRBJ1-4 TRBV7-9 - TGTGCCAGCAGCCCACGCGCGATTCGGGAAAAACTGTTTTTT CASSPRAIREKLFF
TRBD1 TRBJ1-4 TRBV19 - TGTGCCAGTAGTACCCGACAGGGAGTGCTACAACTGTTTTTT CASSTRQGVLQLFF
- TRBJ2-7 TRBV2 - TGTGCCAGCAGCGCAGCCGGGGGGCGGAGGCACATGTACGAGCAGTACTTC CASSAAGGRRHMYEQYF
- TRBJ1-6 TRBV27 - TGTGCCAGCAGTTTAAAACAGGGCTCCTATAATTCACCCCTCCACTTT CASSLKQGSYNSPLHF
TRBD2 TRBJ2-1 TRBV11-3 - TGTGCCAGCGCTAGCGGGTCCAACAATGAGCAGTTCTTC CASASGSNNEQFF
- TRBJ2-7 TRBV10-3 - TGTGCCATCAGTGACGGCTACGAGCAGTACTTC CAISDGYEQYF
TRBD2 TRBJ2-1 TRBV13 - TGTGCCAGCAGCCCCCTAGCGGCCAGCTCCTACAATGAGCAGTTCTTC CASSPLAASSYNEQFF
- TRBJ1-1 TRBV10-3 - TGTGCCATCAGTGGGGCAGCGATGAACACTGAAGCTTTCTTT CAISGAAMNTEAFF
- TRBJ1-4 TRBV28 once TGTGCCAGCACCGAAACGTATCCCACAACTAATGAAAAACTGTTTTTT CASTETYPTTNEKLFF
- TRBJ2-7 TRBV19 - TGTGCCAGTAGTATTAGGGGGGCGGAGGTGCAGTACTTC CASSIRGAEVQYF
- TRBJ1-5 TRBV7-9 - TGTGCCAGCAGTGCTATCAAAGAGCCCCAGCATTTT CASSAIKEPQHF
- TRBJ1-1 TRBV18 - TGTGCCAGCTCACCACAAGGCTCTACTGAAGCTTTCTTT CASSPQGSTEAFF
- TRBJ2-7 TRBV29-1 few TGCAGCGCTGGGGGTGGGAGAGGGAGAGAGCAGTACTTC CSAGGGRGREQYF
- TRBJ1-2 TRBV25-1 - TGTGCCAGCAGTGAAGTGGGGGGCGGAACCTATGGCTACACCTTC CASSEVGGGTYGYTF
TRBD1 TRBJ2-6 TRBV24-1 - TGTGCCACCAGTGATTCCCCCGGACAGGGGTCGATCTCTGGGGCCAACGTCCTGACTTTC CATSDSPGQGSISGANVLTF
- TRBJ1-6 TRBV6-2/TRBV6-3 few TGTGCCAGCAGCCATTCGGGACCGCTCAATTCACCCCTCCACTTT CASSHSGPLNSPLHF
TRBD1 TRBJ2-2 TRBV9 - TGTGCCAGCAGCCCTCAGGGCGGGGACAGGGTCACCGGGGAGCTGTTTTTT CASSPQGGDRVTGELFF
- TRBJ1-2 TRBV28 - TGTGCCAGCAGAATCCTCACAGGGATCTATGGCTACACCTTC CASRILTGIYGYTF
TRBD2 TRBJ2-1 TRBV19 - TGTGCCAGTAACCGAGCGGGAATACACAATGAGCAGTTCTTC CASNRAGIHNEQFF
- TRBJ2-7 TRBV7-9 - TGTGCCAGCAGCTTGGATGGGTTAGCCGAGCAGTACTTC CASSLDGLAEQYF
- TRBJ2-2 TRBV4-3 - TGCGCCAGCAGCCAAGACCTCGCCGGGGAGCTGTTTTTT CASSQDLAGELFF
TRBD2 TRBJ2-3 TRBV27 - TGTGCCAGCAGTTCTCCGGGACTAGCGGGAGTAGGAACAGATACGCAGTATTTT CASSSPGLAGVGTDTQYF
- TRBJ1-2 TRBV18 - TGTGCCAGCTCACCACCTAGCCAGGATGGCTACACCTTC CASSPPSQDGYTF
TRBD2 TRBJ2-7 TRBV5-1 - TGCGCCAGCAGCCTGGCGGGAGGTTGGTACGAGCAGTACTTC CASSLAGGWYEQYF
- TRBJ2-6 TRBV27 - TGTGCCAGCAGTTTTTCTCCGGGACCTGGGGCCAACGTCCTGACTTTC CASSFSPGPGANVLTF
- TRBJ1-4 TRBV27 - TGTGCCAGCAGGAGGGGGGCGGCTAATGAAAAACTGTTTTTT CASRRGAANEKLFF
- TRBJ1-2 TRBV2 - TGTGCCAGCAGTGTTACAGGGTCCTATTCCTATGGCTACACCTTC CASSVTGSYSYGYTF
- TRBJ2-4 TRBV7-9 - TGTGCCAGCAGCCCTACATCCAGTGGGAACATTCAGTACTTC CASSPTSSGNIQYF
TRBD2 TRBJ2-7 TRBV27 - TGTGCCAGCAGTCTGGGGGCCGGACTAGCGGGAGAGCAGTACTTC CASSLGAGLAGEQYF
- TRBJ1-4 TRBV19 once TGTGCCAGTAGTATGAGTTTTAATGAAAAACTGTTTTTT CASSMSFNEKLFF
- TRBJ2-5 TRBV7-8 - TGTGCCAGCAGCGGAAGGGTGGTGCACCAAGAGACCCAGTACTTC CASSGRVVHQETQYF
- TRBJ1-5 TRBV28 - TGTGCCAGCAGTTCCGGACCGAGTAATCAGCCCCAGCATTTT CASSSGPSNQPQHF
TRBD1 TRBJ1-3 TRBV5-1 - TGCGCCAGCAGCTTCTCTTCCGGGACAGGGCCGTCATCTGGAAACACCATATATTTT CASSFSSGTGPSSGNTIYF
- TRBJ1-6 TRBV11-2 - TGTGCCAGCAGCGGAACCTTGGTTAAGGCCCTCCACTTT CASSGTLVKALHF
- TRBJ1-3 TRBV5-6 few TGTGCCAGCAGCCGTAACTCATACTCTGGAAACACCATATATTTT CASSRNSYSGNTIYF
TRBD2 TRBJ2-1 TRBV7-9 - TGTGCCAGCAGCTTAGTAGCGGGTCCCTACAATGAGCAGTTCTTC CASSLVAGPYNEQFF
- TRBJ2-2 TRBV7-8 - TGTGCCAGCGGCGGGAACACCGGGGAGCTGTTTTTT CASGGNTGELFF
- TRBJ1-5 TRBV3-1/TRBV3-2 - TGTGCCAGCAGCCCGGGGGGCAGGAAAGATCAGCCCCAGCATTTT CASSPGGRKDQPQHF
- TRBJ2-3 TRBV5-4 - TGTGCCAGCAGCTTTATACTAGTACCAGATACGCAGTATTTT CASSFILVPDTQYF
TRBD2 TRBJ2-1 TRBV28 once TGTGCCAGCAGTTGGGGACTAGCCAAAACATTACGGCAGTTCTTC CASSWGLAKTLRQFF
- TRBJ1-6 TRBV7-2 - TGTGCCAGCAGCCCAGACAGAGTTCGATATAATTCACCCCTCCACTTT CASSPDRVRYNSPLHF
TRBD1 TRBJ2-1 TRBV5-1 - TGCGCCTCCGGGACAGGGGTCCTCTCTTCCTACAATGAGCAGTTCTTC CASGTGVLSSYNEQFF
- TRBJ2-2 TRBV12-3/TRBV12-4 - TGTGCCAGCAGTTTAGCGATTACCGGGGAGCTGTTTTTT CASSLAITGELFF
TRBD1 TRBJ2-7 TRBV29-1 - TGCAGCGTCGTGGACAGGAATTCCTACGAGCAGTACTTC CSVVDRNSYEQYF
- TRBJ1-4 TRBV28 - TGTGCCAGCAGTTTCCCGGGGGCAAGAGAGGAAAAACTGTTTTTT CASSFPGAREEKLFF